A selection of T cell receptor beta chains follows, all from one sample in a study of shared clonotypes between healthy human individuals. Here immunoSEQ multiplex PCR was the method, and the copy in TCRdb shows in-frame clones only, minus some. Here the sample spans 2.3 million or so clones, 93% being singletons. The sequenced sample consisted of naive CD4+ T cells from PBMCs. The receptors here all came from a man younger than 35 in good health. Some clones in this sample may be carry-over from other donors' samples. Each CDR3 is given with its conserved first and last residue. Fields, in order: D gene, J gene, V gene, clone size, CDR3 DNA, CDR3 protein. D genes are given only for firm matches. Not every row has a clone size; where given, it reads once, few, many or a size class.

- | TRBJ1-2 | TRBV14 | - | TGTGCCAGCAGCCAAGCCTCAGGGGATACTGGCTACACCTTC | CASSQASGDTGYTF
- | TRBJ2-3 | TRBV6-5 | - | TGTGCCAGCAGTTACTCGACGATCCCCCCCACAGATACGCAGTATTTT | CASSYSTIPPTDTQYF
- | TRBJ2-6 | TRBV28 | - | TGTGCCAGCCGCGGTTTCAACTCTGGGGCCAACGTCCTGACTTTC | CASRGFNSGANVLTF
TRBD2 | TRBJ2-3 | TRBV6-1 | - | TGTGCCACCCGACTAGCGGGAGGAACAGATACGCAGTATTTT | CATRLAGGTDTQYF
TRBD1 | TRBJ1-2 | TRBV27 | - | TGTGCCAGCAGTTTTGCGGGACAGGGGGCTCGGGGCTACACCTTC | CASSFAGQGARGYTF
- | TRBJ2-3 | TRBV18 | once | TGTGCCAGCTCACCCGGTCTCCAGTCCACAGATACGCAGTATTTT | CASSPGLQSTDTQYF
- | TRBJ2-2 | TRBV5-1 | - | TGCGCCAGCAGCTTAGGGGTGGCCGGGGAGCTGTTTTTT | CASSLGVAGELFF
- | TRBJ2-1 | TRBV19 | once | TGTGCCAGTAGTACAGGGACTGATTCCTACAATGAGCAGTTCTTC | CASSTGTDSYNEQFF
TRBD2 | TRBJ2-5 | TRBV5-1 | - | TGCGTGGGACTAGCGGGAGCGGAGACCCAGTACTTC | CVGLAGAETQYF
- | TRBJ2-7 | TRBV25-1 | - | TGTGCCAGCAGTGTCCTAACCCTAGGGAGACAGTCCTACGAGCAGTACTTC | CASSVLTLGRQSYEQYF
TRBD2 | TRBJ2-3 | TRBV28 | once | TGTGCCAGCAGTTTAAGAGCGGGACGCTGGTATTTT | CASSLRAGRWYF
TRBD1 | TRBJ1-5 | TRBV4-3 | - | TGCGCCAGCAGCCTCCAAGCAGGGACAGTCAATCAGCCCCAGCATTTT | CASSLQAGTVNQPQHF
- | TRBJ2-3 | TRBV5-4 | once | TGTGCCAGCAGCGCGGGAACGTCGGGCACAGATACGCAGTATTTT | CASSAGTSGTDTQYF
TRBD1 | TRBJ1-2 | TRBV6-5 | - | TGTGCCAGCAGTCGGACAGGTGCGTTCGGCTACACCTTC | CASSRTGAFGYTF
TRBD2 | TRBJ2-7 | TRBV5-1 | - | TGCGCCAGCAGCCCATCGACTAGCGGGAGTTCCGAGCAGTACTTC | CASSPSTSGSSEQYF
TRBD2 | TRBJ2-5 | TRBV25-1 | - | TGTGCCAGCAGTGAATATCGACTAGCAGAGACCCAGTACTTC | CASSEYRLAETQYF
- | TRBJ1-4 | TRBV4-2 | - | TGTGCCAGCAGCCAGACGCCGATAAGACAGGCTAGCCATGAAAAACTGTTTTTT | CASSQTPIRQASHEKLFF
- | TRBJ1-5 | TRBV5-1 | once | TGCGCCAGCAGCCCGAGGGGGGAGCGACAGCCCCAGCATTTT | CASSPRGERQPQHF
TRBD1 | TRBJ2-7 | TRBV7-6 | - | TGTGCCAGCAGCTTAAGTCTCGGGCAGGGGGCAAACTACGAGCAGTACTTC | CASSLSLGQGANYEQYF
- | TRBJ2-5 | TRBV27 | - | TGTGCCAGCAGCACCTATGGGGCCGGTGGAGAGACCCAGTACTTC | CASSTYGAGGETQYF
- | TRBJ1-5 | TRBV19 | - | TGTGCCAGTAGTCTGAAAGGGAGATGGGACAATCAGCCCCAGCATTTT | CASSLKGRWDNQPQHF
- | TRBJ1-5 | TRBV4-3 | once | TGCGCCAGCAGCCAAGCGGTACTGATGCCCCAGCATTTT | CASSQAVLMPQHF
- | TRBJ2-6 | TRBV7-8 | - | TGTGCCAGCAGCTCCTCAACCCGGGCCGGGGCCAACGTCCTGACTTTC | CASSSSTRAGANVLTF
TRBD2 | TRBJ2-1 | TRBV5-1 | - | TGCGCCAGCAGCGGGGGACTAGCGGGACCAACATCCTACAATGAGCAGTTCTTC | CASSGGLAGPTSYNEQFF